This TCR beta chain was profiled in a study of kidney transplant recipient with SARS-CoV-2 infection. TCRdb reanalysed the reads using MiXCR and keeps one entry per CDR3 protein. The sample lists fewer than 250,000 distinct CDR3 sequences; around 30% were seen once. In its sample, this clonotype was seen many times. The material was a blood sample, obtained at baseline and between days 110 and 120 from a kidney transplant recipient. The sequence derives from a young adult male patient who had COVID-19 and was a kidney transplant recipient. The graft donor may have contributed some T cells.

The CDR3 nucleotides read TGTGCCAGCAGCCAAGGTCCCAGGGGATTTGGCGGAAACACCATATATTTT. It specifies CASSQGPRGFGGNTIYF. V and J are TRBV14 and TRBJ1-3; the D gene is possibly TRBD1 (6 bases). The V end was cut by 1 base, the J end by 4 bases, with 17 bases between. Germline CDR1 SGHDN, CDR2 FVKESK. This CDR3 has 17 amino acids.